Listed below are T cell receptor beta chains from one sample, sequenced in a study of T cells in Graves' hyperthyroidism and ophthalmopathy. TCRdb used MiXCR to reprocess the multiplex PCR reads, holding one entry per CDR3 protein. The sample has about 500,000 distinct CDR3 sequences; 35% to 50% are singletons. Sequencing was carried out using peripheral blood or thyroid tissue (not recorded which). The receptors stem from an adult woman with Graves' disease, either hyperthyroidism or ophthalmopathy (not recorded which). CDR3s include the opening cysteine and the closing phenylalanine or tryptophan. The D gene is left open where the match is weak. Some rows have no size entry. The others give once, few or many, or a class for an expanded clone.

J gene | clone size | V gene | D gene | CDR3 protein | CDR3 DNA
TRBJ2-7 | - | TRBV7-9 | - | CASSSDGASYEQYF | TGTGCCAGCAGCTCTGACGGGGCCTCCTACGAGCAGTACTTC
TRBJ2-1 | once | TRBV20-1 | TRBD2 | CSAMASGRVNEQFF | TGCAGTGCTATGGCGAGCGGGAGAGTCAATGAGCAGTTCTTC
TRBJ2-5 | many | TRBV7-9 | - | CASTTASGQETQYF | TGTGCCAGCACCACAGCGAGTGGGCAAGAGACCCAGTACTTC
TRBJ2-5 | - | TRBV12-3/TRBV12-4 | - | CASSVRNQETQYF | TGTGCCAGCAGTGTTAGGAACCAAGAGACCCAGTACTTC
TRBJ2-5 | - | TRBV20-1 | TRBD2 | CSAGGLAGGQETQYF | TGCAGTGCTGGGGGACTAGCGGGAGGGCAAGAGACCCAGTACTTC
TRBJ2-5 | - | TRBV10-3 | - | CAIRGGQRETQYF | TGTGCCATCAGGGGAGGACAGCGGGAGACCCAGTACTTC
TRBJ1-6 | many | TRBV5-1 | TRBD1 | CASSLAQGAESSPLHF | TGCGCCAGCAGCTTGGCCCAGGGGGCGGAAAGTTCACCCCTCCACTTT
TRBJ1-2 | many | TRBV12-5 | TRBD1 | CASGPTGGKGIAF | TGTGCTAGTGGCCCCACAGGGGGGAAGGGGATAGCCTTC
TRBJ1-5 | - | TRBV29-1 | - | CSFGARNQPQHF | TGCAGCTTTGGGGCTAGGAATCAGCCCCAGCATTTT
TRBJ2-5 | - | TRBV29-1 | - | CSVELRVRGGQYF | TGCAGCGTTGAACTTCGTGTACGAGGGGGTCAGTACTTC
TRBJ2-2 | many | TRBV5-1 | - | CASMAGTLNTGELFF | TGCGCCAGCATGGCCGGGACTCTCAACACCGGGGAGCTGTTTTTT
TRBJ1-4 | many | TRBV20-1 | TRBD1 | CSGPGQGDWSNEKLFF | TGCAGTGGCCCGGGACAGGGGGATTGGTCTAATGAAAAACTGTTTTTT
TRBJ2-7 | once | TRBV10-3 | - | CAISPAGRSYEQYF | TGTGCCATCAGCCCGGCAGGGAGGTCCTACGAGCAGTACTTC
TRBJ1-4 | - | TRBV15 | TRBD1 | CATSRGRGNNEKLFF | TGTGCCACCAGCAGAGGCAGGGGGAACAATGAAAAACTGTTTTTT
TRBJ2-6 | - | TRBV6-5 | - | CASSYGAAGANVLTF | TGTGCCAGCAGTTACGGTGCGGCTGGGGCCAACGTCCTGACTTTC
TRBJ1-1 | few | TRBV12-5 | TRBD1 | CASGLGRGAEAFF | TGTGCTAGTGGTTTGGGCAGGGGGGCTGAAGCTTTCTTT
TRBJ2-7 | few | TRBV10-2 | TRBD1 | CASSESMGLRGPYEQYF | TGCGCCAGCAGTGAGTCGATGGGTTTAAGGGGGCCCTACGAGCAGTACTTC
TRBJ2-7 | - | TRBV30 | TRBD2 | CASSRTGGGRAAEQYF | TGCGCCAGCAGCCGGACTGGAGGCGGGAGGGCCGCCGAGCAGTACTTC
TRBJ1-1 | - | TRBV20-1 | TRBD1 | CSPFARQGNREAFF | TGCAGTCCTTTTGCCCGACAGGGGAACCGAGAAGCTTTCTTT
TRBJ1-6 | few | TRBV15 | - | CATSRSRLEDNSPLHF | TGTGCCACCAGCAGGTCGCGGCTGGAGGACAATTCACCCCTCCACTTT
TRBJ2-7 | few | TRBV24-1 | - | CATSVPGSNEQYF | TGTGCCACCAGTGTTCCGGGATCTAACGAGCAGTACTTC
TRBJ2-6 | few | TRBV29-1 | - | CSVPGTGSGANVLTF | TGCAGCGTACCCGGGACCGGCTCTGGGGCCAACGTCCTGACTTTC
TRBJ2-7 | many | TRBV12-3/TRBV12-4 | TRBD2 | CASSPTSGGYEQYF | TGTGCCAGCAGCCCCACTAGCGGGGGTTACGAGCAGTACTTC
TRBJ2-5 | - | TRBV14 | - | CASSQGLGTKETQYF | TGTGCCAGCAGCCAAGGTCTCGGGACAAAAGAGACCCAATACTTC
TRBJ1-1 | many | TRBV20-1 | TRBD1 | CSATEGALHTTEAFF | TGCAGTGCTACGGAGGGGGCGCTTCATACCACTGAAGCTTTCTTT
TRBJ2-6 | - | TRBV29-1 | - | CSVVQGGANVLTF | TGCAGCGTTGTGCAGGGAGGGGCCAACGTCCTGACTTTC
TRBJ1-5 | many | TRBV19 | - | CASTELGNQPQHF | TGTGCCAGTACCGAGCTTGGAAATCAGCCCCAGCATTTT
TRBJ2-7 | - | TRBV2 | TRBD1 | CASSPRTGGHEQYF | TGTGCCAGCAGTCCCCGGACAGGGGGCCACGAGCAGTACTTC
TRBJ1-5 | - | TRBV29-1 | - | CSVGGGTQHF | TGCAGCGTCGGGGGGGGCACCCAGCATTTT
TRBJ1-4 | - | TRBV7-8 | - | CASSLASRANEKLFF | TGTGCCAGCAGCTTAGCGTCCAGGGCCAATGAAAAACTGTTTTTT
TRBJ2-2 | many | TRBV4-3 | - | CASSQVWEAGELFF | TGCGCCAGCAGCCAAGTGTGGGAGGCCGGGGAGCTGTTTTTT
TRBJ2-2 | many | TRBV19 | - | CASTESRAFTGELFF | TGTGCCAGTACCGAAAGCCGGGCCTTCACCGGGGAGCTGTTTTTT
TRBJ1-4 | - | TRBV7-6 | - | CASSGETGPGEKLFF | TGTGCCAGCAGCGGCGAAACGGGACCCGGTGAAAAACTGTTTTTT
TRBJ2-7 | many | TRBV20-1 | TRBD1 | CSATKQGAPDEQYF | TGCAGTGCCACTAAACAGGGGGCGCCCGACGAGCAGTACTTC
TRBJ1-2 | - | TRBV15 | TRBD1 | CATSRAGRTGSHGYTF | TGTGCCACCAGCAGAGCTGGACGGACAGGGAGCCATGGCTACACCTTC
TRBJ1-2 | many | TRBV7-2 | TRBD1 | CASSRGQGGNYGYTF | TGTGCCAGCAGCCGCGGACAGGGGGGCAACTATGGCTACACCTTC
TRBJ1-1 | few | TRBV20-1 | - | CSALQWGTEAFF | TGCAGTGCTCTTCAGTGGGGCACTGAAGCTTTCTTT
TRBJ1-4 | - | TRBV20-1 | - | CSAPRDGGVNEKLFF | TGCAGTGCTCCCCGGGACGGAGGGGTCAATGAAAAACTGTTTTTT
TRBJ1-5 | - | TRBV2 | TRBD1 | CASRGQSDGETQHF | TGTGCCAGCAGGGGACAGTCGGATGGGGAGACCCAGCATTTT
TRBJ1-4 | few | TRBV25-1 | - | CASSGDGGNEKLFF | TGTGCCAGCAGTGGCGACGGAGGTAATGAAAAACTGTTTTTT
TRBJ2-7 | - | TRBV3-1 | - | CASSQDLRGRLPQDEQYF | TGTGCCAGCAGCCAAGATTTAAGGGGTCGCCTTCCCCAGGACGAGCAGTACTTC
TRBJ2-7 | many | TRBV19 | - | CASSLRLVGVYEQYF | TGTGCCAGTAGTCTCCGACTAGTCGGGGTCTACGAGCAGTACTTC
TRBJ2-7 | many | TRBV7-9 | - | CATQPYEQYF | TGTGCCACTCAGCCCTACGAGCAGTACTTC
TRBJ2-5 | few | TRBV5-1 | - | CASSLALLTGETQYF | TGCGCCAGCAGCTTGGCTCTCCTAACGGGAGAGACCCAGTACTTC
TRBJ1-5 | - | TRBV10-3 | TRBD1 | CAIRGGQGIDSNQPQHF | TGTGCCATCAGGGGAGGACAGGGCATTGATAGCAATCAGCCCCAGCATTTT
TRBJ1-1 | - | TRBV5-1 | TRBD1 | CASSPRTGGYTEAFF | TGCGCCAGCAGCCCACGGACAGGGGGATACACTGAAGCTTTCTTT
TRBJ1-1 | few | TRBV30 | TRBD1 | CAWSAPGTVTEAFF | TGTGCCTGGAGCGCTCCCGGGACAGTCACTGAAGCTTTCTTT
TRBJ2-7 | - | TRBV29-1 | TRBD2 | CSRIAGPSYEQYF | TGCAGCCGTATAGCGGGCCCCTCCTACGAGCAGTACTTC
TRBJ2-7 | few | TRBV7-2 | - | CASSLLAHGRGSYEQYF | TGTGCCAGCAGCTTATTGGCCCACGGCAGGGGTAGCTACGAGCAGTACTTC
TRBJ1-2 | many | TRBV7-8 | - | CASSLGGMDGYTF | TGTGCCAGCAGTCTAGGGGGTATGGATGGCTACACCTTC